This T cell receptor (beta chain) is from a study of T-cell memory formation after mild COVID-19. The CDR3 contains 16 residues. Trimming cost V 2 bases and J 0 bases, with 13 bases left between them. TCRdb independently ran MiXCR on the 5' RACE reads; one entry per CDR3 protein. The sample lists approximately 490,000 distinct CDR3 sequences, about 20% occurring once. Sequencing used PBMCs or a T cell subset sorted from them (not recorded which). The rearrangement uses TRBV12-3 or TRBV12-4 and TRBJ2-5; possible D gene TRBD2, 5 bases. The TCR comes from an adult woman who had mild COVID-19 (a few samples of this study predate the infection). Cell type and time point are not known. CDR3 residues: CASSLLSGAYQETQYF. The CDR3 nucleotides are TGTGCCAGCAGTTTATTGAGCGGAGCGTACCAAGAGACCCAGTACTTC.